These T cell receptor beta chains were read from a single sample in a study of CD8 T cells in ankylosing spondylitis. TCRdb recomputed calls from the 5' RACE reads with MiXCR, one row per CDR3 protein. Of a few hundred thousand distinct CDR3 sequences detected, approximately 17% appear once; the ten largest clones hold just over 1%. The sample was blood, either unsorted or a sorted T cell fraction (not recorded which). The receptors originated from a male donor with ankylosing spondylitis. The CDR3 runs from the conserved cysteine through the conserved F or W. D genes are given only for firm matches. Clone size is given for some rows only: seen once, a few or many times, or a class if the clone is expanded.

v_gene	d_gene	abundance	j_gene	CDR3aa	CDR3nt
TRBV7-8	-	few	TRBJ1-2	CASSLVEGSYGYTF	TGTGCCAGCAGCTTAGTAGAGGGGTCCTATGGCTACACCTTC
TRBV6-5	TRBD1	-	TRBJ1-2	CASSSTTGRYGYTF	TGTGCCAGCAGTTCGACGACAGGGCGATATGGCTACACCTTC
TRBV6-5	TRBD2	few	TRBJ2-7	CASSYSIAGAYEQYF	TGTGCCAGCAGTTACTCTATAGCGGGAGCCTACGAGCAGTACTTC
TRBV7-2	-	few	TRBJ2-1	CASSLVQSLSNEQFF	TGTGCCAGCAGCTTAGTGCAATCCCTAAGCAATGAGCAGTTCTTC
TRBV10-2	TRBD1	-	TRBJ1-1	CASRDSGQRNTEAFF	TGCGCCAGCAGAGACTCGGGACAGAGGAACACTGAAGCTTTCTTT
TRBV20-1	-	-	TRBJ2-7	CSARDSVPTGPTYEQYF	TGCAGTGCTAGAGATTCAGTCCCTACGGGACCCACCTACGAGCAGTACTTC
TRBV4-2	-	many	TRBJ2-2	CASSQGQTNTGELFF	TGTGCCAGCAGCCAAGGGCAGACGAACACCGGGGAGCTGTTTTTT
TRBV12-3/TRBV12-4	-	-	TRBJ1-5	CASSLDRQPQHF	TGTGCCAGCAGTTTAGATAGGCAGCCCCAGCATTTT
TRBV2	TRBD1	-	TRBJ1-5	CASDVLGGQGSQPQHF	TGTGCCAGCGACGTGTTAGGGGGACAGGGGAGTCAGCCCCAGCATTTT
TRBV20-1	-	few	TRBJ1-5	CSARDIQGDQPQHF	TGCAGTGCTAGAGATATACAGGGCGATCAGCCCCAGCATTTT
TRBV2	-	-	TRBJ1-5	CASSSNPRNQPQHF	TGTGCCAGCAGTTCAAACCCTCGCAATCAGCCCCAGCATTTT
TRBV10-2	-	few	TRBJ2-7	CASSEFQGQYF	TGCGCCAGCAGTGAATTTCAGGGGCAGTACTTC
TRBV6-2/TRBV6-3	-	-	TRBJ1-5	CASSYRPEPNQPQHF	TGTGCCAGCAGTTACAGACCTGAACCCAATCAGCCCCAGCATTTT
TRBV12-3/TRBV12-4	-	-	TRBJ1-1	CASREQGQNTEAFF	TGTGCCAGCAGGGAGCAAGGCCAGAACACTGAAGCTTTCTTT
TRBV7-9	-	-	TRBJ2-5	CASSLAMGPGQETQYF	TGTGCCAGCAGCTTAGCTATGGGGCCCGGCCAAGAGACCCAGTACTTC
TRBV9	-	few	TRBJ2-2	CASSVKFGELFF	TGTGCCAGCAGCGTAAAATTCGGGGAGCTGTTTTTT
TRBV24-1	-	many	TRBJ2-3	CATRSGPPDTQYF	TGTGCCACCAGGTCGGGTCCACCAGATACGCAGTATTTT
TRBV20-1	TRBD2	-	TRBJ2-3	CSARGVGSGGVDTQYF	TGCAGTGCTAGAGGGGTAGGAAGCGGGGGTGTAGATACGCAGTATTTT
TRBV5-1	-	-	TRBJ2-6	CASSLGPRAGANVLTF	TGCGCCAGCAGCTTGGGTCCGAGGGCTGGGGCCAACGTCCTGACTTTC
TRBV12-3/TRBV12-4	-	few	TRBJ1-5	CASSYAGSNQPQHF	TGTGCCAGCAGTTATGCCGGGAGCAATCAGCCCCAGCATTTT
TRBV7-9	-	many	TRBJ2-5	CASSLSGGVQETQYF	TGTGCCAGCAGTCTTAGTGGTGGGGTCCAAGAGACCCAGTACTTC
TRBV7-9	TRBD2	-	TRBJ2-3	CASSLTSGRSTDTQYF	TGTGCCAGCAGCTTGACTAGCGGGAGGTCCACAGATACGCAGTATTTT
TRBV4-1	TRBD2	few	TRBJ2-1	CASSIQPAGGGARGEQFF	TGCGCCAGCAGCATCCAACCGGCAGGCGGGGGGGCCAGGGGAGAGCAGTTCTTC
TRBV7-9	TRBD1	many	TRBJ2-1	CASSPGTGDNEQFF	TGTGCCAGCAGCCCCGGGACAGGGGACAATGAGCAGTTCTTC
TRBV20-1	TRBD2	-	TRBJ2-1	CSAGTSGYNEQFF	TGCAGTGCTGGGACTAGCGGTTACAATGAGCAGTTCTTC
TRBV3-1	TRBD2	few	TRBJ2-7	CASSLTRGGGTGEQYF	TGTGCCAGCAGCCTCACCCGAGGCGGGGGGACTGGGGAGCAGTACTTC
TRBV6-5	-	few	TRBJ2-7	CASSYSERGSSYEQYF	TGTGCCAGCAGTTACTCGGAGCGAGGTAGCTCCTACGAGCAGTACTTC
TRBV12-3/TRBV12-4	-	few	TRBJ2-4	CASSLATRFDKNIQYF	TGTGCCAGCAGTTTAGCTACCCGATTCGACAAAAACATTCAGTACTTC
TRBV11-3	TRBD1	-	TRBJ2-7	CASSSRIQGRNEQYF	TGTGCCAGCAGCTCGCGCATACAGGGGCGAAACGAGCAGTACTTC
TRBV7-8	-	-	TRBJ1-2	CASSLRGQGDLYGYTF	TGTGCCAGCAGCTTAAGGGGCCAAGGGGACCTTTATGGCTACACCTTC
TRBV25-1	-	once	TRBJ2-7	CASTAGVGEQYF	TGTGCCAGCACGGCAGGGGTCGGCGAGCAGTACTTC
TRBV9	-	few	TRBJ2-5	CASSIGTLQETQYF	TGTGCCAGCAGCATCGGGACTTTACAAGAGACCCAGTACTTC
TRBV5-1	-	-	TRBJ1-1	CASSSGGSQNTEAFF	TGCGCCAGCAGTTCGGGGGGAAGCCAGAACACTGAAGCTTTCTTT
TRBV30	-	-	TRBJ1-6	CAWRVGGRNSPLHF	TGTGCCTGGCGTGTCGGGGGTCGTAATTCACCCCTCCACTTT
TRBV2	-	few	TRBJ2-3	CASSELLGHTDTQYF	TGTGCCAGCAGTGAACTATTGGGGCACACAGATACGCAGTATTTT
TRBV11-2	-	-	TRBJ2-3	CASSLLRLASTDTQYF	TGTGCCAGCAGCTTACTCCGTCTAGCTAGCACAGATACGCAGTATTTT
TRBV11-2	-	-	TRBJ1-3	CASSLSPAEYSGNTIYF	TGTGCCAGCAGCTTATCCCCAGCAGAATACTCTGGAAACACCATATATTTT
TRBV5-1	-	-	TRBJ2-2	CASTETGNTGELFF	TGCGCCAGCACCGAAACAGGGAACACCGGGGAGCTGTTTTTT
TRBV12-3/TRBV12-4	-	-	TRBJ1-2	CASSRGGGKYGYTF	TGTGCCAGCAGCCGGGGGGGGGGAAAGTATGGCTACACCTTC
TRBV6-4	-	few	TRBJ2-2	CASSQEPNTGELFF	TGTGCCAGCAGCCAGGAGCCGAACACCGGGGAGCTGTTTTTT
TRBV12-3/TRBV12-4	-	many	TRBJ2-3	CASSPGRGTTDTQYF	TGTGCCAGCAGCCCAGGCCGGGGGACCACAGATACGCAGTATTTT
TRBV20-1	-	-	TRBJ1-1	CSAKKHTEAFF	TGCAGTGCAAAGAAGCACACTGAAGCTTTCTTT
TRBV7-2	-	-	TRBJ2-7	CASSLAALGEQYF	TGTGCCAGCAGCTTAGCGGCCCTGGGGGAGCAGTACTTC
TRBV29-1	TRBD1	many	TRBJ2-3	CSAVPGQGGRPLDTQYF	TGCAGCGCCGTCCCGGGACAGGGGGGACGGCCACTAGATACGCAGTATTTT
TRBV4-2	-	many	TRBJ1-5	CASSQDARWQVSNQPQHF	TGTGCCAGCAGCCAAGATGCCCGATGGCAGGTTAGCAATCAGCCCCAGCATTTT
TRBV29-1	-	few	TRBJ1-2	CSVGLLGLDGYTF	TGCAGCGTTGGGTTGTTGGGATTAGATGGCTACACCTTC
TRBV9	-	few	TRBJ2-6	CASSAQPGSSGANVLTF	TGTGCCAGCAGCGCACAGCCCGGAAGCTCTGGGGCCAACGTCCTGACTTTC
TRBV11-2	TRBD2	few	TRBJ2-3	CASSLRDSGTTSGRTDTQYF	TGTGCCAGCAGCCTCCGGGACAGCGGAACTACTAGCGGGAGAACAGATACGCAGTATTTT
TRBV18	-	-	TRBJ1-1	CASSPMGTEAFF	TGTGCCAGCTCGCCGATGGGCACTGAAGCTTTCTTT
TRBV4-3	-	-	TRBJ2-3	CASSQGRGSTDTQYF	TGCGCCAGCAGCCAAGGGCGTGGCTCCACAGATACGCAGTATTTT
TRBV29-1	TRBD1	many	TRBJ2-2	CSVLKAGGTGELFF	TGCAGCGTTTTAAAGGCAGGGGGCACCGGGGAGCTGTTTTTT
TRBV4-1	TRBD2	many	TRBJ2-2	CATRLAGGTGELFF	TGCGCCACCCGCCTAGCGGGAGGTACCGGGGAGCTGTTTTTT
TRBV7-8	TRBD2	-	TRBJ2-3	CASSLMGLAGSSTDTQYF	TGTGCCAGCAGCTTAATGGGACTAGCGGGTTCCAGCACAGATACGCAGTATTTT
TRBV4-1	TRBD2	few	TRBJ2-1	CASSHSGGSYNEQFF	TGCGCCAGCAGCCATAGCGGGGGCTCCTACAATGAGCAGTTCTTC